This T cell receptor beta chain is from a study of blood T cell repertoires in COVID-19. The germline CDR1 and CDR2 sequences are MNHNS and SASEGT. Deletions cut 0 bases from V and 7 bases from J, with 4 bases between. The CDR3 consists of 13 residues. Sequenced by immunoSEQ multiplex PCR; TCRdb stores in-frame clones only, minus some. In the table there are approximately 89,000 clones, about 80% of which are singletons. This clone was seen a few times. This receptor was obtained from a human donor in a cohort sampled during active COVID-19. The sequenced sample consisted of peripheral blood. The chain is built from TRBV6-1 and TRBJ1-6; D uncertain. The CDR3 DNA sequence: TGTGCCAGCAGTGAAGCGGAGAATTCACCCCTCCACTTT. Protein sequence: CASSEAENSPLHF.